This T cell receptor (beta chain) was captured in a study of breast tumors, draining lymph nodes, adjacent tissues. The study, taken as a whole, reports: Data fit most tumor T cells coming from lymph node, expanding in tumor. Compared with lymph nodes, tumors were less diverse; compared with nontumor tissue, more. Tumor T cell lymph node origin was a supported hypothesis, not proven. Compared with basal-like, luminal-like tumors shared significantly more repertoire with nontumor tissue.

This clonotype is categorized as medium-sized. Its antigen is currently unknown. Germline CDR1 SGHVS, CDR2 FNYEAQ. This CDR3 is 13 amino acids long. V shed 3 bases and J shed 0 bases, with 3 bases lying between them. Each CDR3 protein is one row after TCRdb ran MiXCR on the multiplex PCR reads. Counted here are around 25,000 distinct CDR3 sequences, 20% to 25% occurring once; the ten biggest clones make up roughly 14%. The sample comprised breast tumor tissue. This clonotype originated in a female donor with breast cancer. Some clones in this sample may be carry-over from other donors' samples. The chain is built from TRBV7-6 and TRBJ1-5; D uncertain. CDR3 loop: CASSFNSNQPQHF. In nucleotides, the CDR3 is TGTGCCAGCAGCTTTAATAGCAATCAGCCCCAGCATTTT.